There are many counts of the clone carrying this TCR beta chain. As yet, its antigen is unknown. The data derive from a study of regulatory T cells in long-lasting Graves disease. Time point meaning: persistent/refractory GD, antithyroid drugs over 5 years with positive TRAb. After RNA was extracted from PBMCs, the TCR library was made from it. The V gene end was trimmed by 1 base and the J gene end by 3 bases; junction bases not matched to a gene: 5. This CDR3 is built from 15 residues. The germline V gene has CDR1 SGHAT and CDR2 FQNNGV. Study results and limitations: Repertoires from persistent disease leaned toward TRBV28, TRBJ1-2 and TRBJ2-5.

Building of the TCR beta libraries involved iRepertoire HTBI primers and Arm-PCR of CDR3 regions. In TCRdb, the multiplex PCR reads were re-called with MiXCR into one record per CDR3 protein. Here the sample spans about 660,000 distinct CDR3 sequences, around 30% being singletons. Source: peripheral blood mononuclear cells (PBMCs), taken when the disease was refractory, from a patient treated with antithyroid drugs. The receptor's source is a female donor with Graves disease. V usage is TRBV11-2 and J usage is TRBJ2-5; 7 nucleotides align to TRBD2. CDR3 sequence: CASSLGRLAEETQYF. The CDR3, as DNA: TGTGCCAGCAGCTTAGGACGTCTAGCGGAAGAGACCCAGTACTTC.